The sequence of this TCR beta chain was determined in a study of control samples from healthy donors and cancer patients. Produced via immunoSEQ multiplex PCR; TCRdb's table is partial and in-frame only. This sample yields approximately 94,000 clones, of which about four fifths are seen a single time; about 38% belongs to the top ten. V was clipped by 4 bases and J by 9 bases, with 16 bases between them. Germline CDR1 is DFQATT and CDR2 is SNEGSKA (reference sequence). CDR3 size: 13 residues. The source material was PBMCs. The chain employs TRBV20-1 and TRBJ2-4; D is unresolved. This clonotype was sampled from a man between 65 and 85 years old with lung cancer. CDR3 amino acids: CSAIDGQSGIQYF. In DNA, the CDR3 is TGCAGTGCTATTGATGGGCAGTCCGGCATTCAGTACTTC.